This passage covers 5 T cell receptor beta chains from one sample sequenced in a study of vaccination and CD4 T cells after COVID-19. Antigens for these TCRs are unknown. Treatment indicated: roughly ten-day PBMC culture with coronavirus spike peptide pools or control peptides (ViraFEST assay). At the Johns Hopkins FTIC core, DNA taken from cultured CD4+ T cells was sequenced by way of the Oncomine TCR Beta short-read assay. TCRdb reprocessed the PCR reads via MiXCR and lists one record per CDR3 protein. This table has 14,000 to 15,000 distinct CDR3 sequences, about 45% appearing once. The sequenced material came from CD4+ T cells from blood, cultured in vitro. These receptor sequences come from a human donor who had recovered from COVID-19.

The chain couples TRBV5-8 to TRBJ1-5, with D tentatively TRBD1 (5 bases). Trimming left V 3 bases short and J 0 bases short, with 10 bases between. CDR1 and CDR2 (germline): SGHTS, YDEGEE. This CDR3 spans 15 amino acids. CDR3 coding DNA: TGTGCCAGCAGCTCAATGACAGTTAGCAATCAGCCCCAGCATTTT. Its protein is CASSSMTVSNQPQHF.

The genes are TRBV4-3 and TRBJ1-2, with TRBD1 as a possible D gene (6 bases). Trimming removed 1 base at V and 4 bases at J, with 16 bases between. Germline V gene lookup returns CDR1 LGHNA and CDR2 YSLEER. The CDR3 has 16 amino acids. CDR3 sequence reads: CASSQGLGGFSYGYTF. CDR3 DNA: TGCGCCAGCAGCCAAGGATTAGGGGGGTTCAGCTATGGCTACACCTTC.

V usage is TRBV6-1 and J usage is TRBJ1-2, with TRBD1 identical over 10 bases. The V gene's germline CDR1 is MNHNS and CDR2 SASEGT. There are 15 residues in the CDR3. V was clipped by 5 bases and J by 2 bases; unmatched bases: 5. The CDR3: CASSKRDRGNYGYTF. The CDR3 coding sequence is TGTGCCAGCAGTAAAAGGGACAGGGGAAACTATGGCTACACCTTC.

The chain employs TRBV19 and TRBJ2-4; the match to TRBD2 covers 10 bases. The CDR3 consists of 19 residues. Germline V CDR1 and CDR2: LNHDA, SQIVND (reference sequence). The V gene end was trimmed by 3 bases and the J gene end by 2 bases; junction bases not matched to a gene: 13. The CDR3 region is CASSIPLIAGGGTKNIQYF. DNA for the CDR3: TGTGCCAGTAGTATCCCCCTTATAGCGGGAGGTGGTACCAAAAACATTCAGTACTTC.

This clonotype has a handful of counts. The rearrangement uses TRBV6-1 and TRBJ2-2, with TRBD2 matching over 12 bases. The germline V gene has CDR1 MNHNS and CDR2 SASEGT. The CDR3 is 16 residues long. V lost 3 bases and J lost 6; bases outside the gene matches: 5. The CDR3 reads CASSDPGLAGPGELFF. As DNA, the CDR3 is TGTGCCAGCAGTGACCCGGGACTAGCGGGCCCCGGGGAGCTGTTTTTT.